This T cell receptor beta chain was obtained from a study of cytomegalovirus exposure and HLA in healthy donors (TCRdb year 2017). Study-level background: In an earlier analysis of approximately 640 of the donors, approximately 300 Gb of sequence data and approximately 100 million unique TCR beta sequences from 150 million to 200 million T cells were reported. A handful of DR-DQ haplotypes were handled as single units for association and clustering because linkage in the cohort was strong. Among 300 to 450 genotyped donors of the cohort, an average of around 240,000 unique TCR beta nucleotide sequences were sequenced per donor, about a sixth of them non-productive. Typing coverage varied by locus: roughly 620-630 donors for A, B, C, DRB1 and DQB1; approximately 500 for DQA1; over 600 for DPA1; more than 450 for DPB1. The genetic ancestry cluster associated with self-reported Caucasian donors included 65% to 90% of the roughly 400 genotyped donors. The aim of the study was to test whether cataloging public T cell receptors could identify signatures of past pathogen exposure. Both class I and class II loci were covered by HLA typing, at four-digit resolution. High-throughput TCR immunosequencing, statistical association of individual TCRs with disease status, and machine learning were combined to predict cytomegalovirus infection status. Every discovery cohort repertoire had been produced on one sequencing platform. A later analysis re-analyzed previously published TCR beta repertoires from 666 donors and added high-resolution HLA genotyping to study TCR occurrence patterns. Rather than using new phenotypic data, the later analysis identified candidate immune exposures from TCR beta sequences and from how often those sequences occurred across donors. An earlier analysis of fewer than 750 of the donors used high-throughput TCR beta sequencing to judge whether each TCR beta V gene segment behaved as functional or pseudogenic. Around 320 gigabases of sequencing data and some 85 million unique TCR sequences were included in an early release covering several hundred HLA-typed donors. Besides the first cohort of more than 650 subjects, a separate validation cohort made up of 120 different subjects was used. The study profiled the T cell repertoires of about 720 subjects by immunosequencing and related them to cytomegalovirus serostatus. Donor age, sex, ethnicity and CMV serostatus were compiled alongside the repertoire data. A later genetic analysis took genome-wide SNP genotypes for about 60% of the roughly 670 donors and used that subset as a discovery cohort. What the authors observed across the whole study: Most TCR sequences were observed very rarely across donors, whereas some public TCRs were present in many individuals. In a later analysis, HLA-associated TCR beta chains showed more clonal expansion and lower generation probabilities than non-associated chains that were equally common. Some IMGT-functional V segments, including TRBV6-2 and TRBV6-3, could not be distinguished by the 87-base-pair reads and were therefore excluded. In a later analysis, TCR association rates were found to vary across HLA loci, with the most associated TCRs seen for DRB1 alleles and the fewest for HLA-C alleles. In a later analysis, 16,951 TCR beta sequences were associated with specific HLA alleles at a false discovery rate of 0.05. Strong co-occurrence of HLA alleles, especially DR and DQ, made assigning TCR associations to individual alleles difficult. Several of the top co-occurrence clusters appeared to be linked to parvovirus B19, influenza, CMV and Epstein-Barr virus, according to a later analysis. In a later genetic analysis, fewer N-insertions in productive TCRs were reported among donors in an Asian-associated ancestry cluster than the roughly 700-donor mean. Linkage disequilibrium might explain the correlated functional status among segregating V segments, but an unknown experimental factor could not be ruled out. A total of 150 or so TCR beta chains were listed by the study as associated with cytomegalovirus. Only TCR beta chains were sequenced in this cohort, and the absence of alpha or paired-chain data limited detectable features. Broadly in line with IMGT annotations, most TCR beta V segments showed up in productive rearrangements about 87% or about 30% of the time in an earlier analysis of 587 of the donors. The presence/absence analyses assumed that sequencing depth was roughly uniform across donors, and that assumption may not be true. Immune exposure information for the cohort was limited to CMV serostatus. A further reported finding was that TCR beta sequences accurately predicted the HLA-A and HLA-B alleles for most subjects in the first cohort. According to a later analysis, most CMV-associated TCR beta chains appeared to be HLA-restricted, and the HLA associations seemed to be driven largely by CMV exposure. The authors suggested that the approach could potentially be generalized to other disease states and immunological phenotypes. V-gene and J-gene trimming of TCR beta chains was associated with a missense DCLRE1C variant in a later genetic analysis, and the association was replicated in an independent cohort. The classifier was reported to diagnose cytomegalovirus status with high specificity and sensitivity in both the original and validation cohorts. The sequencing pipeline was judged likely to have produced a cluster of highly shared sequence variants as a technical artifact. HLA typing was unavailable for some donors at each locus, so association tests used only the typed subset. In vitro tests confirmed that a few of the cytomegalovirus-associated TCR beta chains recognize cytomegalovirus antigens. Roughly 17 rarely observed V segments, including chromosome 9 orphons, were excluded from the earlier analysis of a few hundred of the donors because counts were too low.

The cohort consisted of 600 or so healthy bone marrow donors. At the time of sampling, all cohort members were nominally healthy, though unrecorded immune exposures were likely present. The donor tested CMV seronegative and was one of the 352 seronegative cohort members. Every donor gave a peripheral blood sample, and the peripheral blood mononuclear cells from that sample were used for TCR beta sequencing. Genomic DNA extraction from the blood cell samples was performed with the Qiagen DNeasy Blood Extraction Kit. To prepare the library, the immunoSEQ multiplex PCR assay was applied. The multiplex PCR relied on a mix of 60 forward primers for TCR Vbeta segments and 13 reverse primers for TCR Jbeta segments. A multiplex PCR assay on genomic DNA amplified the CDR3 region of rearranged TCR beta genes. On the Illumina HiSeq System, the amplified TCR beta libraries were sequenced as 87-base-pair reads. The original pipeline was this. In a later analysis, about 80 million unique TCR beta chains were counted across the 500 to 850 repertoires, and some 10 million of these chains were shared by at least two donors. To remove PCR and sequencing errors, raw reads were error-corrected and collapsed into unique sequences using a nearest-neighbor algorithm that merged closely related sequences. Alignment of CDR3 sequences to IMGT reference sequences was used to assign V, D and J gene segments. For a sequence to be retained, a match of at least six nucleotides was required to both a V gene segment and a J gene segment. A rearrangement was called productive if the CDR3 had no stop codons and remained in frame with V and J, and every other rearrangement was called non-productive. Following IMGT convention, CDR3 was defined as the stretch from the second conserved V-encoded cysteine up to the conserved J-encoded phenylalanine. In an earlier analysis of 500 to 650 of the donors, sequences lacking an unambiguous match to a single V gene segment were excluded. An earlier analysis of under 750 of the donors called V segments functional above 56.7% productive rearrangements and segregating when the between-donor standard deviation exceeded 5%. A statistical classification framework was developed to diagnose cytomegalovirus status using the catalog of TCR beta chain sequences. In a later analysis, V and J genes were assigned by comparing TCR nucleotide sequences against IMGT/GENE-DB human TR gene sequences. A later analysis assigned CDR3 sequences and most-parsimonious VDJ recombination scenarios with the TCRdist pipeline. In a later analysis, each TCR beta chain was defined by its CDR3 amino acid sequence together with its V-gene family, and reads lacking a unique V-gene family were excluded. To address suspected cross-contamination and a sequencing artifact, a later analysis removed around 590 highly shared, low-generation-probability nucleotide sequences. A later analysis calculated a clonal expansion index for each public chain from normalized within-repertoire ranks of inferred template counts. Generation probabilities in a later analysis came from a VDJ recombination model fitted to out-of-frame rearrangements, and those results were checked against IGoR. Hypergeometric tests were used in a later analysis to score TCR-TCR, TCR-HLA and TCR-CMV co-occurrence, with a repertoire-size bias correction applied to the TCR pairs. False discovery rates were estimated in a later analysis by permuting HLA or CMV assignments 20 times. In a later analysis, co-occurring TCRs were grouped using DBSCAN, and TCRdist sequence similarity was added for clustering within HLA-allele-positive subsets. Repertoires with fewer than 30,000 or more than 120,000 public chains were left out of co-occurrence clustering, as were about 5 repertoires with anomalous nucleotide sharing. TCRdb took over this immuneACCESS table, retaining in-frame rearrangements with V and J assigned. Such tables are incomplete; in checked studies, under half of the missing clones stem from an unresolved V gene, and the remainder is unexplained. D and trimming were read from the DNA, whereas the V and J calls and clone size are those reported in that table. This sample has some 200,000 clones in its table, and over 65% of those were observed once. Approximately 0.092% of the sample belongs to the ten largest clones.

The CDR3 has 16 amino acids, counting the end cysteine and phenylalanine. Of all the DNA, just the CDR3 is kept, 48 bases in frame from base 1. V loses 2 bases at its end and J loses 6 bases; junction bases beyond the gene matches: 8. CDR1 and CDR2 (SGHDT, YYEEEE) derive from the germline V gene. Notes on this clone: The antigen this receptor binds is unknown. Base qualities are missing; no much larger clone stands one base away.

Sequencing input: PBMCs. This clonotype originated in a boy aged 2 to 10 in good health and CMV-seronegative. The chain is assembled from TRBV5-6 and TRBJ2-3; the central 11 bases match TRBD2. The DNA sequence is given as TGTGCCAGCAGCTTCGTAGCGGGGGGGCCTCTGGATACGCAGTATTTT. This yields the protein CASSFVAGGPLDTQYF.